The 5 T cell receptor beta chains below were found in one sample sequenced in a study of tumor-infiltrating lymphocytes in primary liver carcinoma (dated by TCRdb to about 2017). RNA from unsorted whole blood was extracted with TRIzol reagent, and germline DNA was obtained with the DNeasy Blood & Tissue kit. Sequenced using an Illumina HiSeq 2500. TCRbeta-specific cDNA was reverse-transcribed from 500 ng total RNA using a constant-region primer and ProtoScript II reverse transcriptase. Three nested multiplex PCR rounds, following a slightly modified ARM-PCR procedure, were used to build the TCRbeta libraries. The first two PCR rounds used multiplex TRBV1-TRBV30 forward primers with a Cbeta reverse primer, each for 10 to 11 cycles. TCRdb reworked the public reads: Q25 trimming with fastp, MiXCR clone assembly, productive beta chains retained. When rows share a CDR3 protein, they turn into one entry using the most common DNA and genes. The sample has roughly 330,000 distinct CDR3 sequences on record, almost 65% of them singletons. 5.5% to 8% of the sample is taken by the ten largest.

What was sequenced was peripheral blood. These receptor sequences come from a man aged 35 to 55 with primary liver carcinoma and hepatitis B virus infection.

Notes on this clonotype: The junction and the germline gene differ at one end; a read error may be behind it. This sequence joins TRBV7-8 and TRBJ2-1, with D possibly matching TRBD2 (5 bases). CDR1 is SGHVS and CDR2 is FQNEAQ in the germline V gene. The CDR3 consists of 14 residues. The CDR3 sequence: CTSNTIAGGNEQFF. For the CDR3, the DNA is TGTACCAGCAATACAATAGCAGGAGGCAATGAGCAGTTCTTC.

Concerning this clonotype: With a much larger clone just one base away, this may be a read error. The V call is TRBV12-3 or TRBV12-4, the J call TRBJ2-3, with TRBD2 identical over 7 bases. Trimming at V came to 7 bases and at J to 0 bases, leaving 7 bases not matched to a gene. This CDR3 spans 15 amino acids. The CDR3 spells CASNSRRESTDTQYF. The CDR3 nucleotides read TGTGCCAGCAATTCAAGGCGGGAGAGCACAGATACGCAGTATTTT.

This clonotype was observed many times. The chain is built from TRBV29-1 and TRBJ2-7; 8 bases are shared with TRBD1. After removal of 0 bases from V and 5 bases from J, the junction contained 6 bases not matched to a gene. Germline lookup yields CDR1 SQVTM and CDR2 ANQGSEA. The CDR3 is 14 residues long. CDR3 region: CSVEDPDRVDEQYF. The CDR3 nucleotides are TGCAGCGTTGAAGACCCGGACAGGGTTGACGAGCAGTACTTC.

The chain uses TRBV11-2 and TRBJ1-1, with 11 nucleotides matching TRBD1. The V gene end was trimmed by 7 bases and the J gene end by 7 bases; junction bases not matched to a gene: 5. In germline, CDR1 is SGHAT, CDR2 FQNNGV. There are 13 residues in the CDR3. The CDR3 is CASNKGQGGEAFF. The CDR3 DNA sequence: TGTGCCAGCAACAAGGGACAGGGGGGTGAAGCTTTCTTT.

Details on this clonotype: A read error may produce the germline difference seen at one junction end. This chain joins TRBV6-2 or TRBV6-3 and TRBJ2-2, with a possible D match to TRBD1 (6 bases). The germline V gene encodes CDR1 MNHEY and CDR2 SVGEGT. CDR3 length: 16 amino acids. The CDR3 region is CASSQPDRANIGELFF. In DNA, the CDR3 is TGTGCCAGCAGTCAACCGGACAGAGCGAACATCGGGGAGCTATTTTTT.